Listed here are 6 T cell receptor beta chains from one sample, sequenced in a study of blood T cell repertoires in COVID-19. Sequencing was performed with immunoSEQ multiplex PCR; in TCRdb, only in-frame clones are kept and a portion is missing. The sample consists of about 160,000 clones, 70% to 90% of them appearing once. The sample comprised peripheral blood. These receptors all stem from a man aged 35-49 years with acute or convalescent COVID-19.

V and J are TRBV10-1 and TRBJ1-5; D call uncertain. Germline values: CDR1 WNHNN, CDR2 SYGVQD (reference sequence). Trimming took 4 bases from V and 7 from J, leaving 11 bases between them. This CDR3 contains 13 residues. CDR3 sequence (DNA): TGCGCCAGCAGTGGCGGGCTGGGACAGCCCCAGCATTTT. It specifies CASSGGLGQPQHF.

V is TRBV5-1 and J is TRBJ2-3; TRBD1 is a possible D gene (5 bases). The CDR3 sequence is 15 residues long. V was trimmed by 0 bases and J by 2 bases, leaving 10 bases between them. Germline values: CDR1 SGHRS, CDR2 YFSETQ. CDR3 amino acids: CASSLGQGNTDTQYF. CDR3 bases: TGCGCCAGCAGCTTGGGCCAGGGAAACACAGATACGCAGTATTTT.

J is TRBJ1-6 and V is TRBV19, with D possibly matching TRBD1 (5 bases). The CDR3 is made up of 17 amino acids. Trimming removed 7 bases at V and 10 bases at J, with 26 bases between. The germline gives CDR1 LNHDA, CDR2 SQIVND (reference sequence). This chain's CDR3 is CASKGFGREGLRSPLHF. CDR3 in DNA: TGTGCCAGTAAGGGGTTTGGCAGGGAAGGTCTTCGGTCACCCCTCCACTTT.

This chain joins TRBV23-1 and TRBJ1-1; D is undetermined. TRBV23-1 is labeled an ORF, and its function is uncertain. CDR3 size: 15 residues. The ends were cut back, 1 base at V and 4 bases at J, with 13 bases in the middle. CDR3 amino acids: CASSQLSAERTEAFF. The CDR3 nucleotides read TGCGCCAGCAGTCAATTGAGTGCCGAACGCACTGAAGCTTTCTTT.

The chain couples TRBV9 to TRBJ1-5; a possible D gene is TRBD1 (5 bases). This CDR3 is built from 15 residues. Germline V gene data show CDR1 as SGDLS and CDR2 as YYNGEE. The V and J ends lost 3 bases and 8 bases respectively, with 18 bases between them. CDR3 protein: CASSAAGHPKEPQHF. CDR3 DNA sequence: TGTGCCAGCAGCGCCGCGGGGCACCCAAAGGAGCCCCAGCATTTT.

The genes are TRBV30 and TRBJ2-7; no definite D call. The CDR3 totals 13 residues. The V and J ends lost 0 bases and 5 bases respectively, with 11 bases between them. Germline V CDR1 and CDR2: GTSNPN, SVGIG (reference sequence). The CDR3: CAWSVPGWDEQYF. As DNA, the CDR3 is TGTGCCTGGAGTGTACCCGGGTGGGACGAGCAGTACTTC.